The 14 T cell receptor beta chains below all came from one sample that was sequenced in a study of T cell responses to AZD1222 COVID-19 vaccine. This table comes from immunoSEQ multiplex PCR, and its TCRdb copy is limited to in-frame clones, with some not included. The repertoire holds some 150,000 clones, with 85% to 90% as singletons. The sample in question was peripheral blood, obtained 28 days after the second AZD1222 dose. The receptors originated from an adult who received the AZD1222 COVID-19 vaccine.

The genes are TRBV7-2 and TRBJ1-4; D may be TRBD1 (5 bases). The germline gives CDR1 SGHTA, CDR2 FQGNSA. The CDR3 spans 15 residues. With 0 bases removed from V and 1 base from J, the gap between germline ends came to 6 bases. The CDR3 region has the DNA TGTGCCAGCAGCTTAGCTGGGGGAACTAATGAAAAACTGTTTTTT. Amino acid sequence: CASSLAGGTNEKLFF.

V gene TRBV9 combines with J gene TRBJ2-1; 8 bases are a match to TRBD1. The CDR3 has 22 residues. V was clipped by 0 bases and J by 2 bases; unmatched bases: 22. Germline lookup yields CDR1 SGDLS and CDR2 YYNGEE. The CDR3 DNA reads as TGTGCCAGCAGCGTAGGGACCAGGGACAGGCCCTCTGAGCCGGGGGCCTACAATGAGCAGTTCTTC. The encoded protein is CASSVGTRDRPSEPGAYNEQFF.

The chain has TRBV7-9 and TRBJ1-4; a weak D match, TRBD1 (5 bases). V lost 3 bases and J lost 5, with 16 bases in between. Germline V gives CDR1 SEHNR, CDR2 FQNEAQ (reference sequence). The CDR3 totals 16 residues. The CDR3 reads CASSLLLGTANEKLFF. As DNA, the CDR3 is TGTGCCAGCAGCTTGCTACTGGGGACGGCGAATGAAAAACTGTTTTTT.

This clone occurred once. The V and J genes are TRBV6-5 and TRBJ2-7; 9 bases agree with TRBD1. This CDR3 region has 15 residues. Trimming removed 7 bases from V and 2 bases from J; junction bases left unmatched: 9. CDR1 and CDR2 (germline): MNHEY, SVGAGI. CDR3 bases: TGTGCCAGCACCCATGGGACAGGGACGACCTACGAGCAGTACTTC. As protein: CASTHGTGTTYEQYF.

The rearrangement links TRBV6-5 to TRBJ2-2, with a possible D match to TRBD2 (5 bases). This CDR3 spans 12 amino acids. Deletions cut 11 bases from V and 3 bases from J, with 10 bases between. Per germline, CDR1 MNHEY and CDR2 SVGAGI. The CDR3 DNA reads TGTGCCGAGGGCAGCTACACCGGGGAGCTGTTTTTT. It translates to CAEGSYTGELFF.

The chain carries TRBV11-2 and TRBJ2-1, with 9 positions matching TRBD2. Trimming cost V 7 bases and J 7 bases; bases outside gene matches: 8. CDR3 length: 14 amino acids. Germline V gene sequence: CDR1 SGHAT, CDR2 FQNNGV. For the CDR3, the DNA is TGTGCCAGCACCTATAGCGGGAGAGTTAATGAGCAGTTCTTC. It translates to CASTYSGRVNEQFF.

The chain links TRBV5-4 to TRBJ2-3; D is uncertain. Germline V gene sequence: CDR1 SGHNT, CDR2 YYREEE (reference sequence). V lost 2 bases to trimming and J lost 2 bases, with 9 bases between them. The CDR3 extends over 14 amino acids. The CDR3 reads CASSLSGNTDTQYF. In DNA, the CDR3 is TGTGCCAGCAGCTTATCCGGCAACACAGATACGCAGTATTTT.

The rearrangement joins TRBV5-4 to TRBJ2-7; D gene unclear. The germline gives CDR1 SGHNT, CDR2 YYREEE (reference sequence). Trimming pared 6 bases from V and 5 bases from J, leaving 18 bases between. The CDR3 covers 14 residues. DNA for the CDR3: TGTGCCAGCACCCTGGGTGGCTTCCTAGACGAGCAGTACTTC. It codes for CASTLGGFLDEQYF.

This rearrangement joins TRBV5-1 to TRBJ2-3, with 9 bases that match TRBD1. The CDR3 contains 16 residues. V lost 3 bases and J lost 2; bases outside the gene matches: 7. CDR1 and CDR2 from the germline V gene are SGHRS and YFSETQ. The CDR3 DNA reads TGCGCCAGCAGCTCCAGGGAACAGGGGGCCACAGATACGCAGTATTTT. Translated, it gives CASSSREQGATDTQYF.

V and J are TRBV20-1 and TRBJ1-1; D remains ambiguous. Germline V gene data show CDR1 as DFQATT and CDR2 as SNEGSKA (reference sequence). Trimming removed 3 bases from V and 4 bases from J, with 9 bases in between. This CDR3 has 12 residues. CDR3 region: CSASRFGTEAFF. The CDR3 nucleotides read TGCAGTGCTAGTCGGTTTGGCACTGAAGCTTTCTTT.

CDR3 amino acids: CASSFGSSSLNEQFF. In DNA form, the CDR3 reads TGTGCCAGCAGCTTCGGTTCTAGCTCCCTCAATGAGCAGTTCTTC. V usage is TRBV11-3 and J usage is TRBJ2-1; D is possibly TRBD2 (5 bases). The V gene lost 3 bases and the J gene lost 6 bases, with 15 bases spanning the gap. The CDR3 has 15 amino acids. Germline CDR1 and CDR2: SGHNT and YENEEA.

The rearrangement uses TRBV2 and TRBJ2-1, with 8 bases that match TRBD1. The CDR3 length is 13 residues. Looked up from germline, CDR1 is SNHLY and CDR2 is FYNNEI. Trimming took 5 bases from V and 5 from J; bases not matched to a gene: 2. DNA for the CDR3: TGTGCCAGCAGTTTGGACAGGGACAATGAGCAGTTCTTC. This encodes CASSLDRDNEQFF.

This clone was counted between two and nine times. The junction differs from germline at one of its ends, possibly a read error. CDR3 loop: CASSSFSGRALF. The CDR3 bases are TGTGCCAGCAGCTCTTTCTCGGGCAGGGCCCTCTTC. The chain uses TRBV7-6 and TRBJ1-2; a possible D gene is TRBD1 (5 bases). This CDR3 is 12 amino acids long. Germline CDR1 is SGHVS and CDR2 is FNYEAQ.

This CDR3 is CASVGRDEQFF. CDR3 DNA sequence: TGTGCCAGCGTCGGTCGGGATGAGCAGTTCTTC. V usage is TRBV7-9 and J usage is TRBJ2-1; D remains unclear. The CDR3 extends over 11 amino acids. V was shortened by 8 bases and J by 8 bases, with 10 bases between the two germline ends. Per germline, CDR1 SEHNR and CDR2 FQNEAQ (reference sequence).